Many counts were recorded for the clone carrying this T cell receptor beta chain. This record comes from a study of T cells in Graves' hyperthyroidism and ophthalmopathy. TCR beta CDR3 regions were amplified from RNA. HTBI primers were the set used in a first-round RT-PCR of the TCR CDR3. TCRdb reanalysed the multiplex PCR reads using MiXCR and keeps one entry per CDR3 protein. The sample contains 300,000 to 350,000 distinct CDR3 sequences, approximately 14% of which appear only once. The CDR3 is 15 amino acids. CDR1 is SGHTA, CDR2 FQGNSA, per germline. Trimming stripped 2 bases from V and 6 bases from J, with 14 bases between.

The gene calls are TRBV7-2 and TRBJ2-1; a weak D match, TRBD2 (6 bases). Sequenced sample: blood. This receptor was obtained from a woman in her 30s with Graves' hyperthyroidism. DNA for the CDR3: TGTGCCAGCAGCTTAATCTCCGGGACTGTCAATGAGCAGTTCTTC. It codes for CASSLISGTVNEQFF.